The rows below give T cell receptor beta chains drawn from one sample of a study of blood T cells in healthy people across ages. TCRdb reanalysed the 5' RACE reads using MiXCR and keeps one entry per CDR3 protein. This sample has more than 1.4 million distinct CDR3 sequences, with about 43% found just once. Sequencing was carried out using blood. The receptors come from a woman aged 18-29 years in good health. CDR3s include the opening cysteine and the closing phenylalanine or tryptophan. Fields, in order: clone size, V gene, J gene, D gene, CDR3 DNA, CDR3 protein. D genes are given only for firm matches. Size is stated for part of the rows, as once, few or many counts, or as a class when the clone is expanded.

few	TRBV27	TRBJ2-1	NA	TGTGCCAGCAGTTTAGTGGCCCTCAATCTAGACAATGAGCAGTTCTTC	CASSLVALNLDNEQFF
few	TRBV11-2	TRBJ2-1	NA	TGTGCCAGCAGCTTAAGAGTAGACCCTTACAATGAGCAGTTCTTC	CASSLRVDPYNEQFF
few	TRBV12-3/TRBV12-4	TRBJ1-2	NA	TGTGGGGGAGTCTGCGGAGGGGCTCCGGAGGGCTACACCTTC	CGGVCGGAPEGYTF
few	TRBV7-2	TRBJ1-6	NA	TGTGCCAGCAGCTTACCGGGGGCAGGATCACCCCTCCACTTT	CASSLPGAGSPLHF
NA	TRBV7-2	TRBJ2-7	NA	TGTGCCAGCAGCTTAGCTCAAGAGCAGTACTTC	CASSLAQEQYF
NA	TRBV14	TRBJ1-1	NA	TGTGCCAGCAGCCAAGATCTAGGACGGAAGAACACTGAAGCTTTCTTT	CASSQDLGRKNTEAFF
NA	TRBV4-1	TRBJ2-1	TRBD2	TGCGCCAGCAGCCAATTAACTAGCGGGGTTAGTGAGCAGTTCTTC	CASSQLTSGVSEQFF
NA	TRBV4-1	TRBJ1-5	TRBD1	TGCGCCAGCAGCCAAGTAGAGTTGTTATTACCCGGGACAGTCAATCAGCCCCAGCATTTT	CASSQVELLLPGTVNQPQHF
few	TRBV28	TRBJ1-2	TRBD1	TGTGCCAGCAGTTTCGCGCGACAGGGGGGGTTATGGGGCTACACCTTC	CASSFARQGGLWGYTF
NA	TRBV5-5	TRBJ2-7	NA	TGTGCCAGCAGCTTGGGGCGGAGAGTAGGGGGCTACGAGCAGTACTTC	CASSLGRRVGGYEQYF
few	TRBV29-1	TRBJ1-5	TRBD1	TGCAGCGTGGACCAGGGGGAAGGTCAGCCCCAGCATTTT	CSVDQGEGQPQHF
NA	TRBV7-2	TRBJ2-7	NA	TGTGCCAGCAGTACACGGATCTCCTACGAGCAGTACTTC	CASSTRISYEQYF
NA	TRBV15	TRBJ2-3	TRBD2	TGTGCCACCAGCAGAACCCCAGGGACTAGCGGCACAGATACGCAGTATTTT	CATSRTPGTSGTDTQYF
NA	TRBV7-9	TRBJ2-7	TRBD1	TGTGCCAGCAGCTTACCGGGACAGGGGTTCCACGAGCAGTACTTC	CASSLPGQGFHEQYF
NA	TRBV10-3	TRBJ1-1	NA	TGTGCCATCAGTGGAGGGGAGGGGAGCGTCACTGAAGCTTTCTTT	CAISGGEGSVTEAFF
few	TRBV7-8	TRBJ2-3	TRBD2	TGTGCCAGCAGCCCCCGCCCGGGACTAGCGGGATCCCTCACAGATACGCAGTATTTT	CASSPRPGLAGSLTDTQYF
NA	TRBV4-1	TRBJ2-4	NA	TGCGCCAGCAGCCAAGACTCAGTAAACATTCAGTACTTC	CASSQDSVNIQYF
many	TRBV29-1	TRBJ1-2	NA	TGCAGCGTTAGAGCTAACTATGGCTACACCTTC	CSVRANYGYTF
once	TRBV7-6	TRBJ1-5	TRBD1	TGTGCCAGCAGCTCGGGACAGGGCTTATCGGCTCAGCCCCAGCATTTT	CASSSGQGLSAQPQHF
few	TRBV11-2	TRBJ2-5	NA	TGTGCCAGCAGCCCAGGAGGGACTTCCCAAGAGACCCAGTACTTC	CASSPGGTSQETQYF
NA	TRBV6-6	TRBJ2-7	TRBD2	TGTGCCAGCCTAGGGGAGGGGTGGAAGGGCTCCTACGAGCAGTACTTC	CASLGEGWKGSYEQYF
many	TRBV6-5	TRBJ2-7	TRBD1	TGTGCCAGCAGTTACCGGACAGGGAAACCCTACGAGCAGTACTTC	CASSYRTGKPYEQYF
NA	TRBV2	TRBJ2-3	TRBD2	TGTGCCAGTAAACTAGCGGGAGTCTTAGGAGATACGCAGTATTTT	CASKLAGVLGDTQYF
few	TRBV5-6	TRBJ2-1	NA	TGTGCCAGCAGCCCTGGACAGATCTACAATGAGCAGTTCTTC	CASSPGQIYNEQFF
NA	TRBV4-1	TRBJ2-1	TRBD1	TGCGCCAGCAGCCAAGATAGGGACAGGCGGTACGAGCAGTTCTTC	CASSQDRDRRYEQFF
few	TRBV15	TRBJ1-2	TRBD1	TGTGCCACCAGCAGAGATCAACGGGGACAGGGAATGAGAGGCTACACCTTC	CATSRDQRGQGMRGYTF
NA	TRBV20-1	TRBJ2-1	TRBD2	TGCAGTGCTAGAGTTGCTAGCGGGATAAATGAGCAGTTCTTC	CSARVASGINEQFF
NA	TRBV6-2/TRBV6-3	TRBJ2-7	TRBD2	TGTGCCAGCAGTGCCATAGCGGGAGGGAGCTCCTACGAGCAGTACTTC	CASSAIAGGSSYEQYF
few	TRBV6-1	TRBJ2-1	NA	TGTGCCAGCCTATGGGACGGTACCTACAATGAGCAGTTCTTC	CASLWDGTYNEQFF
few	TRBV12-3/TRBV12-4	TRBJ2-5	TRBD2	TGTGCCAGCAGTTTAGGGACTAGGGCAGAGACCCAGTACTTC	CASSLGTRAETQYF
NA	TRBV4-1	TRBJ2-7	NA	TGCGCCAGCAGCCAAGGTCCCAACGCAAATTCCAATGAGCAGTACTTC	CASSQGPNANSNEQYF
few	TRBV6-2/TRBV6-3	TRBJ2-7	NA	TGTGCCAGCTACCAAGGAGGTTCCGAGCAGTACTTC	CASYQGGSEQYF
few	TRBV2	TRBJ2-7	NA	TGTGCCAGCAGGGAGGTCTCCGTCACCTACGAGCAGTACTTC	CASREVSVTYEQYF
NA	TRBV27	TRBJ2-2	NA	TGTGCCAGCAGAATAGGGGGGCTCGGCACCGGGGAGCTGTTTTTT	CASRIGGLGTGELFF
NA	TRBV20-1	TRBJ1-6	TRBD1	TGCAGTGCTAGAAGGACAGGGTCGATGGCTGATTCACCCCTCCACTTT	CSARRTGSMADSPLHF
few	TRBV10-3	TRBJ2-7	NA	TGTGCCATCAGTGCTGGGGGCTACGAGCAGTACTTC	CAISAGGYEQYF
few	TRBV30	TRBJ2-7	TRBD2	TGTGCCTGGAGTGTAGGCGGGAGCTCCTACGAGCAGTACTTC	CAWSVGGSSYEQYF
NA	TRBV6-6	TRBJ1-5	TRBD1	TGTGCCAGCAGTTACCTTGACAGGGGGAGCAATCAGCCCCAGCATTTT	CASSYLDRGSNQPQHF
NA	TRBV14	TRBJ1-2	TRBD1	TGTACCAGCAGACCAACCGGGACAGCGAATGGCTACACCTTC	CTSRPTGTANGYTF
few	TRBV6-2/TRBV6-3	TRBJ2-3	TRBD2	TGTGCCAGCAGTCTAGTGCGGGGACTACCCAAGGATACGCAGTATTTT	CASSLVRGLPKDTQYF
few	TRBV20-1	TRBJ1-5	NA	TGCAGTGCTACGCCGTGGGAGGGCCAAAATCAGCCCCAGCATTTT	CSATPWEGQNQPQHF
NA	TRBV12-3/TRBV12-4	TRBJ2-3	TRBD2	TGTGCCAGCAGACCAGGGGGACTAGCGGGGGCTGGTACGCAGTATTTT	CASRPGGLAGAGTQYF
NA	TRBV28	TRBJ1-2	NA	TGTGCCAGCAGTTTAAGGGGACCGGATCCTAACTATGGCTACACCTTC	CASSLRGPDPNYGYTF
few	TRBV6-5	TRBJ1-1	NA	TGTGCCAGCAGTTCCGCGGGGGGATTGAGAACTGAAGCTTTCTTT	CASSSAGGLRTEAFF
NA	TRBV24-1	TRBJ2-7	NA	TGTGCCACCAGTGAGGCCGACAGCAGCTCCTACAATGAGCAGTACTTC	CATSEADSSSYNEQYF
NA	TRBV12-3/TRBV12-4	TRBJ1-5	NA	TGTGCCAGCAGTTGGACGAATCAGCCCCAGCATTTT	CASSWTNQPQHF
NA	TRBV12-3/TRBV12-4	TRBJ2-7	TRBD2	TGTGCCAGCAGTTTCGGGGGGGTGATCTACGAGCAGTACTTC	CASSFGGVIYEQYF
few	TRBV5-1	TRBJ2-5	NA	TGCGCCAGCAGCCAACAGGACGAAGAGACCCAGTACTTC	CASSQQDEETQYF
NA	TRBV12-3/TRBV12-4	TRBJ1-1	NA	TGTGCCAGCAGTTTGTCGGCGGGGGACACTGAAGCTTTCTTT	CASSLSAGDTEAFF
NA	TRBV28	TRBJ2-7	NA	TGTGCCAGCAGTTTAGCAGGGATTGTCTACGAGCAGTACTTC	CASSLAGIVYEQYF
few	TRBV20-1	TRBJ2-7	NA	TGCAGTGCAACCCCGGGGGCCAACTCCTACGAGCAGTACTTC	CSATPGANSYEQYF
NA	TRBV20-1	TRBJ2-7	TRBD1	TGCAGTGCCGGAGAGGGGGCCTCCTATGAGCAGTACTTC	CSAGEGASYEQYF
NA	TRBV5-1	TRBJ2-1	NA	TGCGCCACCCGAGAGACTGTAAACAATGAGCAGTTCTTC	CATRETVNNEQFF
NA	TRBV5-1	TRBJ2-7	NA	TGCGCCAGCAGCTTGAAGGGAGGGGGTAGGGACGAGCAGTACTTC	CASSLKGGGRDEQYF
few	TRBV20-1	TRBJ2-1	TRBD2	TGCAGTGCTAGAGATCTACTAGCGGGGGTTTACAATGAGCAGTTCTTC	CSARDLLAGVYNEQFF
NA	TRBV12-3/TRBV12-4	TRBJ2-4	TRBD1	TGTGCCAGCAGCCCAAATCCGGGACAGATAAACATTCAGTACTTC	CASSPNPGQINIQYF
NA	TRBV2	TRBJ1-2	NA	TGTGCCAGCAGTGAACGGCGGACTCTCGGCTACACCTTC	CASSERRTLGYTF
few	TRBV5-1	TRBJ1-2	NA	TGCGCCAGCAGCTTGGACATAGGGCGAGCTAACTATGGCTACACCTTC	CASSLDIGRANYGYTF
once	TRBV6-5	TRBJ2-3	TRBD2	TGTGCCAGCAGTCCAAGGACTAGCGGGAGGCAAGATACGCAGTATTTT	CASSPRTSGRQDTQYF